This record covers a single T cell receptor (beta chain). Its antigen is undetermined. Samples were taken several times over chemoradiotherapy. This sample was taken from a study of chemoradiotherapy in HPV16-positive cancers. Libraries were prepared by immunoSEQ multiplex PCR; TCRdb keeps only in-frame clonotypes and omits some of them. There are 12,000 or so clones in the sample; roughly 90% occur only once, and approximately 3% lies in the top ten. Overall study results and limits: Better recurrence-free survival went with HPV-responsive T-cell expansion in HPV16-positive patients. The functional HPV-specific definition rests on just two HPV16-positive patients. Candidate HPV-specific clones and E7-related TCR motifs grew in tumor during treatment.

The sequence derives from a human donor with HPV-associated anogenital cancer. The sample consisted of blood, taken from a patient who underwent chemoradiotherapy.

Written as DNA, the CDR3 is TGTGCCAGAAGCTTGGCGACCAGGGGCCTGTTTTTT. This codes for CARSLATRGLFF. The rearrangement links TRBV5-3 to TRBJ1-4; a possible D gene is TRBD1 (6 bases). TRBV5-3 is sorted into the ORF group, with uncertain function. The CDR3 consists of 12 residues. Trimming stripped 0 bases from V and 14 bases from J, with 11 bases between.